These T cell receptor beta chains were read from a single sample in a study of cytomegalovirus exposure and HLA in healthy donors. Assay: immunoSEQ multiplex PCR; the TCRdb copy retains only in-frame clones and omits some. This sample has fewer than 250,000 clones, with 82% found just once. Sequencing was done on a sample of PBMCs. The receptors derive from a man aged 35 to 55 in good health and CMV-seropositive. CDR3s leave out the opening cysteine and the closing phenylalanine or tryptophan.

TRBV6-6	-	ASSYSRGTYEQY
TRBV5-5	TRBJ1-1	ASSLALWNTEAF
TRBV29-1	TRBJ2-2	SIRGPNTGELF
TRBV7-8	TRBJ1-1	ASSVSRGNTEAF
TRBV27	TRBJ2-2	ASRLAGKGTGELF
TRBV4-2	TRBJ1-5	ASSQEWGTGAINQPQH
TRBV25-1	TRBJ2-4	ASSEEGGQKNIQY
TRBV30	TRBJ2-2	AWSAQYNTGELF
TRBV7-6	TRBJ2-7	ASSLGGRVESYEQY
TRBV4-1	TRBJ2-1	ASSPGTGGFDEQF
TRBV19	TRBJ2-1	ASSIRGWAEQF
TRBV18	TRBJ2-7	ASSPRDRGTPGEQY
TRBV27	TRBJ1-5	ASSLGQGATPQH
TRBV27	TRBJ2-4	ASSSTGDGDIQY
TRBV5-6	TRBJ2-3	ASSWRTGGFGDTQY
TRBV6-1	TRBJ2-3	ASSDPGTDTQY
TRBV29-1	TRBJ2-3	SVGRGRNTDTQY
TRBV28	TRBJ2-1	ASPPSGGHSYNEQF
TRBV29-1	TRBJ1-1	SDHRGNTEAF
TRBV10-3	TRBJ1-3	AISESMVGRLGNTIY
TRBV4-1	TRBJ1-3	ASSLGQGGSGNTIY
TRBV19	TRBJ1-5	ASSFEGDQPQH
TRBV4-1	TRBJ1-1	ASSRTQDMNTEAF
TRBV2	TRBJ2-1	ASRDYLNEQF
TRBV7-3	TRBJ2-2	ASSLTGRPGELF
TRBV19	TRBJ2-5	ASSIYRGGQETQY
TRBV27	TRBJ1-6	ATRDRGQSPLH
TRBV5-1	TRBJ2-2	ASSLTSGRNGELF
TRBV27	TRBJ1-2	ASSSIGQGPGYGYT
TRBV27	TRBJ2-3	ASSLQVAVDTQY
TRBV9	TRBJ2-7	ASMADGAYEQY
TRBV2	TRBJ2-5	ASKAAQQETQY
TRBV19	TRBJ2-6	ASSLPGSGANVLT
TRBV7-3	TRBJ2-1	ASSSMVLSYNEQF
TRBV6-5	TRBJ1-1	ASSYYGRVNTEAF
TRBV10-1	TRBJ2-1	ASSPAGTYNEQF
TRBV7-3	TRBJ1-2	ASSPSQGAGGYT
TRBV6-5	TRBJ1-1	ASSYRQRNTEAF
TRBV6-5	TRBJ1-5	ASSSQNQPQH
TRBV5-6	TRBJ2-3	ASSLASGRGPDTQY
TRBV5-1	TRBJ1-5	ASSSGTNNQPQH
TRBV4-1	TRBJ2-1	ASSQMSGSRYNEQF
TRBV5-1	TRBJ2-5	ASSPGLAGGPLY
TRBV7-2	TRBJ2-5	ASSRSGLGETQY
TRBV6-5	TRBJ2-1	ASSFEPDNEQF
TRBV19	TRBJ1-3	ASSTGTGGGNTIY
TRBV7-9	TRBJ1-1	ASSLDSGGTEAF
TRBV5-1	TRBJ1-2	ASTPGPAEGYGYT
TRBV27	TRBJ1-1	ASSSTDRGRGTEAF
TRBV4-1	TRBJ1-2	ASSQVATENYGYT
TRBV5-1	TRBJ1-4	ASGPGRGGFNEKLF
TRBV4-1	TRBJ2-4	ASSPRTSGRDIQY
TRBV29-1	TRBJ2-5	SVAKETQY
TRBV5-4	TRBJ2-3	ASSTVTGTDTQY
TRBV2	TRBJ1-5	ASRANRGAGNQPQH
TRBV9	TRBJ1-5	ASSIGQGTDQPQH
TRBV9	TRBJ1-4	ASSVDHSAGRGEKLF
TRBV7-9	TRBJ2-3	ASSLTSGSTDTQY
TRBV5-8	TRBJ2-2	ASSFRLGTTGELF